This T cell receptor beta chain appears in the sequencing data of a study of immune heterogeneity within non-small cell lung tumors. Template input, which was bulk tumor genomic DNA, totaled roughly 540 ng per sample. During surgery, each primary tumor gave multiple biopsies spaced as far apart as possible. Curative operations were performed on patients who had untreated, newly diagnosed non-small cell lung cancer. Donor patients had newly diagnosed non-small cell lung cancer and were having surgery with curative intent. Study-level results: Largely distinct from one individual patient to the next were the high-frequency T-cell receptor beta clonotypes. There were identical dominant CDR3 beta clonotypes recurring across tumor sites within a patient, together with site-unique high-frequency clones.

This CDR3 has 11 residues. Per germline, CDR1 WNHNN and CDR2 SYGVQD (reference sequence). V was pared by 11 bases and J by 3 bases, with 11 bases between. TCR beta CDR3 amplification used multiplex PCR with 32 V and 13 J primers. TCRdb reanalysed the multiplex PCR reads using MiXCR and keeps one entry per CDR3 protein. The sample yields 9,400 or so distinct CDR3 sequences, around 29% seen once. This clonotype qualifies as medium-sized (0.01 to 0.1%). Antigen specificity is unknown. V usage is TRBV10-1 and J usage is TRBJ2-7, with D unclear. Sequenced: lung tumor tissue. This receptor was obtained from a man in his sixties with non-small cell lung cancer. The CDR3 bases are TGCGCCCATCCCTCCATCTACGAGCAGTACTTC. This encodes CAHPSIYEQYF.